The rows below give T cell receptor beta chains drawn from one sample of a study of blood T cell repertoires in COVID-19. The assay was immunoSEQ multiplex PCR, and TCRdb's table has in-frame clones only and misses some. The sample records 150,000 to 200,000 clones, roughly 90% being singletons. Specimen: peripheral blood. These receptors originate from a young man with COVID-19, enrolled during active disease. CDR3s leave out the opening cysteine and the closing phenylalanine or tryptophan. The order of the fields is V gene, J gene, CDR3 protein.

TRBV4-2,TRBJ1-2,ASSQGGVNYGYT
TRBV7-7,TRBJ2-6,ASSLDGGGSSGANVLT
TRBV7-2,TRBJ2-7,ASRVAGGYEQY
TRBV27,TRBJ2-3,ASNPDRGGTDTQY
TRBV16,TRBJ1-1,ASGGTGMNTEAF
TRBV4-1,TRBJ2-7,ASSRTGVLYEQY
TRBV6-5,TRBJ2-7,ASSFYGGYEQY
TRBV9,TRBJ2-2,ASSVRDRDAGELF
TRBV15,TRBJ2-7,ATSRVGRGAYEQY
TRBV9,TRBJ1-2,ASNPTGTGEGYT
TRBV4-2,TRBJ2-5,ASSQAHAGEEETQY
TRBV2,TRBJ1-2,ASSLDRANYGYT
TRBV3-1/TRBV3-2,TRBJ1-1,ASSRQGASEAF
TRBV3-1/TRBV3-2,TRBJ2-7,ASSQAPVSYEQY
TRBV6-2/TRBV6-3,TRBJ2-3,ASSLNRADTQY
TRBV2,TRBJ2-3,ASSRPGWDTQY
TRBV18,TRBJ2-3,ASSPPAPRYMIADTQY
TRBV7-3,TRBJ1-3,ASSSDSGNTIY
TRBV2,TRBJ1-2,ASSDLGAAYGYT
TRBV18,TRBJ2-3,ASSPQGTDTQY
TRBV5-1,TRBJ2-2,ASSLQGGDTGELF
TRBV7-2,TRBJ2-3,ASSLAARGMGTDTQY
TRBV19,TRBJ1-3,ASSIDSGQFSGNTIY
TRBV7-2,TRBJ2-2,ASSFSGGRTGELF
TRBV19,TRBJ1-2,ASSISRDYGYT
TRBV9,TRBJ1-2,ASSVATENYGYT
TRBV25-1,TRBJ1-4,ASSESIGDEKLF
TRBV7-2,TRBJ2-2,ASSLYPGSGGELF
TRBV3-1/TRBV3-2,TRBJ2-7,ASSPPWEGGPGPREQY
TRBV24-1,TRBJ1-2,ATSDSKTGGGYGYT
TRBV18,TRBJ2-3,ASSPPLAGGTDTQY
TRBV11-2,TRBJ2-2,ASSRVNGELF
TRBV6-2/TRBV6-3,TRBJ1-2,ASSLLTGTGPYGYT
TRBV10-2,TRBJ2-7,ASRRQGNYEQY
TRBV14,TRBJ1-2,ASSQLATGGVYGYT
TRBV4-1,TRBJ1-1,ASSQGSWAGNTEAF
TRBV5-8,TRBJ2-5,ASSLGLAGVETQY
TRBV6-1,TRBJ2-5,ASSEFGQQETQY
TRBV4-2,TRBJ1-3,AGSPLGTGGVNGVGNTIY
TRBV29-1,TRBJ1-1,SVKTYGEAF
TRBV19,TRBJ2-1,ASIGGVEQF
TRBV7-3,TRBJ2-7,ASSLGGRGLSYEQY
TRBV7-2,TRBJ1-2,ASSEVPGGYGYT
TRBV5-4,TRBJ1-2,ASRPPGDYGYT
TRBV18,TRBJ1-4,ASSPQTGGNEKLF
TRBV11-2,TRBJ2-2,ASSSPRTGHTGELF
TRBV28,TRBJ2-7,ASSAGTSLYEQY
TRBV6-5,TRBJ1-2,ATREPDRGYGYT
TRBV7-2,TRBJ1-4,ASTRDRVNEKLF
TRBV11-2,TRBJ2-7,ASSLEGGTGVFYEQY
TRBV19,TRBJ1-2,ASTRGPYGYT
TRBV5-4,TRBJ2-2,ASRGTGQGTGELF